The clone carrying this T cell receptor (beta chain) was counted ten times or more. Its antigen remains unidentified. TCR beta libraries were made by quantitative 5'-RACE with molecular barcodes. Each CDR3 protein gets one entry after TCRdb re-called the 5' RACE reads with MiXCR. The sample has about 190,000 distinct CDR3 sequences; about an eighth are singletons. This record belongs to a study of CD8 T cells in ankylosing spondylitis. General study results and limits: Matched ankylosing spondylitis synovial fluid reportedly showed significant enrichment of disease-linked clones. Seven to nine highly homologous variants formed a TCR beta motif that appeared characteristic of ankylosing spondylitis blood. With a CD8+ phenotype, disease-linked clones were relatively rare in peripheral blood.

Germline CDR1 and CDR2: KGHDR and SFDVKD. The CDR3 loop spans 18 amino acids. V gave up 4 bases and J gave up 4 bases; unmatched junction bases: 11. This sequence was found in a female donor with ankylosing spondylitis or in good health (not recorded which). The sample comprised blood, either unsorted or a sorted T cell fraction (not recorded which). This chain links TRBV24-1 with TRBJ2-5, with TRBD2 matching 13 bases. CDR3 in DNA: TGTGCCACCAGTGACCGGGGACTAGCGGGACGCGCCGGAGAGACCCAGTACTTC. Its translation: CATSDRGLAGRAGETQYF.